One and the same sample provided the 30 T cell receptor beta chains below, sequenced in a study of blood T cell repertoires in COVID-19. Only in-frame clones appear in the TCRdb table, and some are missing; sequencing was by immunoSEQ multiplex PCR. The sample contains under 300,000 clones, around nine tenths of which appear only once. Sequenced material: peripheral blood. The receptors were sampled from a woman aged 40 to 50 who had recovered from COVID-19.

The chain has TRBV29-1 and TRBJ1-6, with D tentatively TRBD1 (6 bases). Germline CDR1 and CDR2: SQVTM and ANQGSEA. V was trimmed by 0 bases and J by 10 bases, leaving 10 bases between them. The CDR3 is made up of 13 amino acids. The CDR3 DNA is TGCAGCGTTGAAGAGGGGGCAGGGTCACCCCTCCACTTT. Its translation is CSVEEGAGSPLHF.

The genes are TRBV4-3 and TRBJ2-1, with D possibly matching TRBD1 (6 bases). The CDR3 length is 15 residues. The germline CDR1 and CDR2 sequences are LGHNA and YSLEER. V dropped 5 bases and J dropped 9 bases, with 20 bases sitting between them. The CDR3 DNA reads as TGCGCCAGCAGCATGTCGGTTACAGGGTCGGTTGAGCAGTTCTTC. Protein product: CASSMSVTGSVEQFF.

This chain links TRBV5-4 with TRBJ1-2; TRBD1 matches 9 bases. Unmatched junction bases numbered 3, after V lost 0 bases and J lost 6 bases. The CDR3 totals 14 residues. CDR1 and CDR2 from the germline V gene are SGHNT and YYREEE (reference sequence). The CDR3 DNA sequence: TGTGCCAGCAGCTTGGAGAACAGGGGGCATGGCTACACCTTC. Translating it yields CASSLENRGHGYTF.

On this clone: The sample contains more than one DNA sequence encoding this CDR3. The chain has TRBV6-5 and TRBJ2-4; D is ambiguous. The V end was cut by 6 bases, the J end by 0 bases, with 9 bases between. The CDR3 spans 14 residues. In germline, CDR1 is MNHEY, CDR2 SVGAGI. DNA for the CDR3: TGTGCCAGCAGCCCGGAGCTAGCCAAAAACATTCAGTACTTC. Amino acid sequence: CASSPELAKNIQYF.

This chain uses TRBV28 with TRBJ2-7; 9 bases map to TRBD2. The CDR3 contains 15 residues. The junction had 13 bases not matched to a gene; V was cut back by 10 bases and J by 3 bases. Germline V lookup: CDR1 MDHEN, CDR2 SYDVKM. CDR3 amino acids: CAISLPQAGGYEQYF. CDR3 bases: TGTGCCATCTCCCTCCCCCAAGCGGGGGGCTACGAGCAGTACTTC. Supplemented by reference TRBV28 and TRBJ2-7, the full variable domain reads DVKVTQSSRYLVKRTGEKVFLECVQDMDHENMFWYRQDPGLGLRLIYFSYDVKMKEKGDIPEGYSVSREKKERFSLILESASTNQTSMYLCAISLPQAGGYEQYFGPGTRLTVT.

This sequence joins TRBV19 and TRBJ1-1; D is unresolved. In germline, CDR1 is LNHDA, CDR2 SQIVND (reference sequence). Deletions cut 1 base from V and 0 bases from J, with 9 bases between. There are 15 residues in the CDR3. In DNA, the CDR3 is TGTGCCAGTAGTATAGTAGCCAGTCTGAACACTGAAGCTTTCTTT. It translates to CASSIVASLNTEAFF.

The genes are TRBV5-1 and TRBJ2-7, with 8 bases aligning to TRBD1. CDR3 length: 15 amino acids. Germline values: CDR1 SGHRS, CDR2 YFSETQ. V lost 5 bases, J lost 3 bases, and 10 bases stayed unmatched. In DNA form, the CDR3 reads TGCGCCAGCAGTAGGGACGGGACAGGAGTCTACGAGCAGTACTTC. It is translated as CASSRDGTGVYEQYF.

The chain employs TRBV28 and TRBJ2-1; no reliable D call. Trimming pared 2 bases from V and 4 bases from J, leaving 9 bases between. CDR1 is MDHEN, CDR2 SYDVKM, per germline. This CDR3 region has 14 residues. The CDR3 here is CASSLSVEYNEQFF. The CDR3 DNA sequence: TGTGCCAGCAGTTTAAGCGTGGAGTACAATGAGCAGTTCTTC.

The rearrangement links TRBV5-1 to TRBJ2-2; TRBD1 is a possible D gene (6 bases). CDR3 size: 15 residues. V lost 8 bases and J 7 bases, leaving 21 bases between the germline ends. Germline CDR1 SGHRS, CDR2 YFSETQ. The CDR3: CASSTPLTGGGELFF. The CDR3 DNA follows: TGCGCCAGTTCTACACCATTGACAGGAGGCGGGGAGCTGTTTTTT.

The chain employs TRBV7-2 and TRBJ2-1; 9 bases agree with TRBD2. V was clipped by 5 bases and J by 4 bases; unmatched bases: 12. This CDR3 has 17 amino acids. CDR1 SGHTA and CDR2 FQGNSA come from the germline V gene. The DNA for the CDR3 is TGTGCCAGCAGCGCTAACGGTGCTAGCGGGACGTACAATGAGCAGTTCTTC. Encoded protein: CASSANGASGTYNEQFF.

This clone was seen a single time. The rearrangement links TRBV7-8 to TRBJ2-3; TRBD2 aligns across 13 bases. The CDR3 has 19 amino acids. Trimming removed 4 bases from V and 3 bases from J; junction bases left unmatched: 13. Germline loops: CDR1 SGHVS, CDR2 FQNEAQ. CDR3 loop: CASSSRGLAGVFSTDTQYF. In DNA, the CDR3 is TGTGCCAGCAGCTCTCGCGGACTAGCGGGAGTTTTCAGTACAGATACGCAGTATTTT.

This chain uses TRBV5-1 with TRBJ1-2; D unresolved. CDR3 length: 13 amino acids. The V end was cut by 2 bases, the J end by 3 bases, with 8 bases between. Germline V gene lookup returns CDR1 SGHRS and CDR2 YFSETQ. The CDR3 DNA reads TGCGCCAGCAGCTTCGGGGAAGACTATGGCTACACCTTC. Translated, it gives CASSFGEDYGYTF. Complete variable domain (other parts from reference TRBV5-1 and TRBJ1-2): KAGVTQTPRYLIKTRGQQVTLSCSPISGHRSVSWYQQTPGQGLQFLFEYFSETQRNKGNFPGRFSGRQFSNSRSEMNVSTLELGDSALYLCASSFGEDYGYTFGSGTRLTVV.

This clone came up once. This chain connects TRBV5-1 to TRBJ2-2; D gene uncertain. Germline assignment: CDR1 SGHRS and CDR2 YFSETQ. The CDR3 covers 14 residues. Trimming took off 0 bases at V and 2 bases at J, with 5 bases between the two ends. The CDR3 coding sequence is TGCGCCAGCAGCTTGGTCACAAACACCGGGGAGCTGTTTTTT. Translating gives CASSLVTNTGELFF. Complete variable domain (other parts from reference TRBV5-1 and TRBJ2-2): KAGVTQTPRYLIKTRGQQVTLSCSPISGHRSVSWYQQTPGQGLQFLFEYFSETQRNKGNFPGRFSGRQFSNSRSEMNVSTLELGDSALYLCASSLVTNTGELFFGEGSRLTVL.

CDR3 nucleotide sequence: TGCGCCAGCAGCCAAGATAAGCGGGGGTCCTCCTACAATGAGCAGTTCTTC. Its translation: CASSQDKRGSSYNEQFF. The rearrangement joins TRBV4-3 to TRBJ2-1; TRBD2 matches at 8 bases. CDR1 and CDR2 (germline): LGHNA, YSLEER. V was clipped by 0 bases and J by 0 bases; unmatched bases: 4. This CDR3 region has 17 residues.

The V call is TRBV9, the J call TRBJ2-1, with 12 bases that match TRBD1. Germline V gives CDR1 SGDLS, CDR2 YYNGEE. CDR3 length equals 15 residues. J lost 9 bases, V lost 4 bases, and 8 bases had no gene match. CDR3 sequence (DNA): TGTGCCAGCAGCCTAGGGGGGACAGGGGGCTCTGAGCAGTTCTTC. The encoded protein is CASSLGGTGGSEQFF.

CDR3 DNA: TGTGCCAGCAGCCTGACTGGCCGGATCACTGAAGCTTTCTTT. It translates to CASSLTGRITEAFF. The gene calls are TRBV5-4 and TRBJ1-1; no firm D call. Trimming cost V 4 bases and J 4 bases, with 14 bases left between them. Germline V gene sequence: CDR1 SGHNT, CDR2 YYREEE (reference sequence). The CDR3 covers 14 residues.

The V call is TRBV29-1, the J call TRBJ1-6, with 9 bases fitting TRBD1. Trimming removed 4 bases from V and 6 bases from J; junction bases left unmatched: 1. The CDR3 has 13 residues. Germline values: CDR1 SQVTM, CDR2 ANQGSEA. CDR3 bases: TGCAGCGTTGCGACAGGGGGTAATTCACCCCTCCACTTT. Its translation is CSVATGGNSPLHF.

This clone was counted between two and nine times. The chain joins TRBV18 to TRBJ2-2; maybe TRBD1 (5 bases). The CDR3 has 12 amino acids. The germline V gene has CDR1 KGHSH and CDR2 LQKENI. V lost 6 bases and J 6 bases, leaving 8 bases between the germline ends. The CDR3 DNA is TGTGCCAGCTCCTTGGGGCCCGGGGAGCTGTTTTTT. Translating gives CASSLGPGELFF.

The rearrangement uses TRBV9 and TRBJ1-5; D is possibly TRBD1 (6 bases). CDR3 length: 15 residues. CDR1 is SGDLS and CDR2 is YYNGEE in the germline V gene. The ends were cut back, 0 bases at V and 6 bases at J, with 13 bases in the middle. CDR3 residues: CASSVGSGGGQPQHF. DNA for the CDR3: TGTGCCAGCAGCGTAGGTTCGGGGGGCGGTCAGCCCCAGCATTTT.

This clone was detected only a few times. The gene calls are TRBV11-2 and TRBJ2-5; 8 nucleotides line up with TRBD1. Trimming removed 5 bases from V and 2 bases from J; junction bases left unmatched: 4. The germline gives CDR1 SGHAT, CDR2 FQNNGV. This CDR3 is built from 14 residues. The CDR3 nucleotides read TGTGCCAGCAGCCAAGGGGACAGGCAAGAGACCCAGTACTTC. It is translated as CASSQGDRQETQYF.

The count of this clone is one. The chain combines TRBV11-3 with TRBJ2-7, with a possible D match to TRBD2 (7 bases). The CDR3 spans 17 residues. With 4 bases removed from V and 4 bases from J, the gap between germline ends came to 23 bases. CDR1 is SGHNT, CDR2 YENEEA, per germline. The CDR3 reads CASSYPLGGEKTYEQYF. The CDR3 DNA reads as TGTGCCAGCAGCTATCCCCTAGGGGGGGAAAAGACTTACGAGCAGTACTTC. Full variable domain (remainder filled in from reference TRBV11-3 and TRBJ2-7): EAGVVQSPRYKIIEKKQPVAFWCNPISGHNTLYWYLQNLGQGPELLIRYENEEAVDDSQLPKDRFSAERLKGVDSTLKIQPAELGDSAVYLCASSYPLGGEKTYEQYFGPGTRLTVT.

This chain joins TRBV18 and TRBJ2-2; 12 nucleotides agree with TRBD2. There are 19 residues in the CDR3. With 5 bases clipped from V and 5 bases from J, the junction kept 15 bases outside the gene matches. Germline-derived CDR1 and CDR2 are KGHSH and LQKENI. The CDR3 DNA is TGTGCCAGCTCAACCACGATGACTAGCGGGAGTGAAAGTACCGGGGAGCTGTTTTTT. It is translated as CASSTTMTSGSESTGELFF.

This chain joins TRBV7-2 and TRBJ2-5, with D tentatively TRBD2 (6 bases). In germline, CDR1 is SGHTA, CDR2 FQGNSA. The CDR3 length is 12 residues. V was shortened by 2 bases and J by 10 bases, with 11 bases between the two germline ends. This chain's CDR3 is CASSLSHGGQYF. For the CDR3, the DNA is TGTGCCAGCAGCTTATCCCACGGGGGCCAGTACTTC.

V usage is TRBV5-1 and J usage is TRBJ1-5; D is unresolved. Trimming pared 0 bases from V and 4 bases from J, leaving 11 bases between. The germline V gene encodes CDR1 SGHRS and CDR2 YFSETQ. This CDR3 region has 15 residues. The CDR3 bases are TGCGCCAGCAGCTTGGCGGGGTCCGTAAATCAGCCCCAGCATTTT. Protein sequence: CASSLAGSVNQPQHF. Together with reference TRBV5-1 and TRBJ1-5, the CDR3 gives the full variable domain: KAGVTQTPRYLIKTRGQQVTLSCSPISGHRSVSWYQQTPGQGLQFLFEYFSETQRNKGNFPGRFSGRQFSNSRSEMNVSTLELGDSALYLCASSLAGSVNQPQHFGDGTRLSIL.

The chain combines TRBV18 with TRBJ1-2; D uncertain. The CDR3 extends over 13 amino acids. The germline gives CDR1 KGHSH, CDR2 LQKENI. Between the trimmed V and J ends, which lost 3 bases and 3 bases, there was a span of 8 bases. The CDR3 spells CASSPGEDYGYTF. Here the CDR3 DNA reads TGTGCCAGCTCACCTGGGGAGGACTATGGCTACACCTTC.

This chain joins TRBV6-5 and TRBJ1-2; 7 bases map to TRBD1. Germline V CDR1 and CDR2: MNHEY, SVGAGI. V trimming: 6 bases; J trimming: 2 bases; junction bases outside the gene matches: 3. The CDR3 contains 13 residues. The DNA for the CDR3 is TGTGCCAGCAGGCCGGGACAGAACTATGGCTACACCTTC. Protein product: CASRPGQNYGYTF.

The chain's CDR3 is CASSSKDRTTYGYTF. The CDR3 nucleotides are TGTGCCAGCAGCTCGAAGGACAGGACCACCTATGGCTACACCTTC. The genes are TRBV5-4 and TRBJ1-2; 7 nucleotides agree with TRBD1. This CDR3 has 15 amino acids. With V trimmed by 3 bases and J by 4 bases, 9 bases remained unmatched. From germline, CDR1 is SGHNT and CDR2 YYREEE (reference sequence).

V is TRBV7-9 and J is TRBJ2-5, with 7 bases that match TRBD2. This CDR3 spans 15 amino acids. V gave up 4 bases and J gave up 5 bases; unmatched junction bases: 10. Germline V CDR1 and CDR2: SEHNR, FQNEAQ (reference sequence). CDR3 sequence (DNA): TGTGCCAGCAGCTATAGGGGCCTGGGGGGGGAGACCCAGTACTTC. Residues: CASSYRGLGGETQYF.

The chain carries TRBV5-1 and TRBJ1-2; unclear D gene. V lost 4 bases and J 0 bases, leaving 13 bases between the germline ends. In germline, CDR1 is SGHRS, CDR2 YFSETQ. The CDR3 is 15 amino acids. DNA for the CDR3: TGCGCCAGCAGCACGGCAGGCTCAGCTAACTATGGCTACACCTTC. Translation gives CASSTAGSANYGYTF.

J is TRBJ2-2 and V is TRBV5-1; TRBD2 matches 12 bases. The V segment lost 4 bases and the J segment 6 bases; nucleotides outside the gene matches: 10. The germline gives CDR1 SGHRS, CDR2 YFSETQ. CDR3 size: 17 residues. The CDR3 sequence is CASSRDSTSGRPGELFF. DNA of the CDR3: TGCGCCAGCAGCAGGGACTCTACTAGCGGGAGGCCCGGGGAGCTGTTTTTT. Full variable domain (rest looked up from reference TRBV5-1 and TRBJ2-2): KAGVTQTPRYLIKTRGQQVTLSCSPISGHRSVSWYQQTPGQGLQFLFEYFSETQRNKGNFPGRFSGRQFSNSRSEMNVSTLELGDSALYLCASSRDSTSGRPGELFFGEGSRLTVL.